This T cell receptor (beta chain) stems from a study of blood T cells in healthy people across ages. Primers used in a second PCR of about 6 to 11 cycles were a sample-barcoded 5' primer and a J-beta primer mix. TCRdb re-analysed the 5' RACE reads in MiXCR, keeping a single row per CDR3 protein. The table records approximately 1,000,000 distinct CDR3 sequences, under 40% of them present only once. The study isolated at least 7 million PBMCs from each sample. The CDR3 is 14 amino acids. CDR1 and CDR2 (germline): DFQATT, SNEGSKA (reference sequence). V was clipped by 6 bases and J by 1 base, with 13 bases between them.

The source material was blood. The genes are TRBV20-1 and TRBJ1-3; maybe TRBD1 (5 bases). This TCR was sampled from a man aged 18 to 35 in good health. DNA of the CDR3: TGCAGTGCCCTATCGGCAGGGTCTGGAAACACCATATATTTT. This translates into CSALSAGSGNTIYF.